Below, 13 T cell receptor beta chains from the same sample are listed, as sequenced in a study of blood T cell repertoires in COVID-19. Profiling relied on immunoSEQ multiplex PCR, and the TCRdb table lists in-frame clones only, not all of them. There are more than 300,000 clones in the sample; roughly 88% occur only once, and approximately 1.8% lies in the top ten. The sequenced sample was peripheral blood. The source of these receptors is a woman in her twenties or thirties with COVID-19, enrolled during active disease.

The V and J genes are TRBV10-2 and TRBJ1-6; no reliable D call. The CDR3 is 12 residues long. V was cut by 7 bases and J by 9 bases, with 10 bases left in between. Germline values: CDR1 WSHSY, CDR2 SAAADI. CDR3 nucleotides: TGCGCCAGCACCGGGATCGGTTCACCCCTCCACTTT. It encodes CASTGIGSPLHF.

J is TRBJ1-1 and V is TRBV18; 8 positions match TRBD1. With V trimmed by 1 base and J by 0 bases, 7 bases remained unmatched. Germline values: CDR1 KGHSH, CDR2 LQKENI. The length of the CDR3 is 17 residues. The CDR3 region is CASSPLSGTGLNTEAFF. For the CDR3, the DNA is TGTGCCAGCTCACCACTATCAGGGACAGGCCTGAACACTGAAGCTTTCTTT.

This clone was counted a single time. The J gene is TRBJ2-2, the V gene TRBV5-4, with a tentative D call TRBD2 (6 bases). The CDR3 totals 16 residues. Between the trimmed V and J ends, which lost 3 bases and 6 bases, there was a span of 18 bases. The germline V gene encodes CDR1 SGHNT and CDR2 YYREEE (reference sequence). The CDR3 nucleotides read TGTGCCAGCAGCTCGGGGGTCGTCCCGTCCCCCGGGGAGCTGTTTTTT. It yields the protein CASSSGVVPSPGELFF.

The gene calls are TRBV4-3 and TRBJ1-4, with TRBD1 matching over 7 bases. This CDR3 is 16 amino acids long. CDR1 LGHNA and CDR2 YSLEER come from the germline V gene. Trimming took 0 bases from V and 5 from J; bases not matched to a gene: 6. CDR3 coding DNA: TGCGCCAGCAGCCAAGATTCGGGGACAGTGAATGAAAAACTGTTTTTT. Translation gives CASSQDSGTVNEKLFF.

J is TRBJ1-1 and V is TRBV18, with TRBD1 identical over 10 bases. The CDR3 contains 14 residues. In germline, CDR1 is KGHSH, CDR2 LQKENI. Losses at the gene ends were 7 bases for V and 7 bases for J; bases not matched to a gene: 9. The CDR3 DNA reads TGTGCCAGCTACCGAGACAGGGGGCGGGGTGAAGCTTTCTTT. This translates into CASYRDRGRGEAFF.

The V gene is TRBV5-1, the J gene TRBJ1-2; TRBD1 agrees at 11 bases. The ends lost 0 bases at V and 7 bases at J; junction bases unmatched: 2. Germline V lookup: CDR1 SGHRS, CDR2 YFSETQ. The CDR3 is made up of 14 amino acids. For the CDR3, the DNA is TGCGCCAGCAGCTTGGAGGGACAGGGGGTTGGCTACACCTTC. Encoded protein: CASSLEGQGVGYTF.

The chain uses TRBV27 and TRBJ1-6; D not certain. The CDR3 spans 14 residues. Germline V lookup: CDR1 MNHEY, CDR2 SMNVEV (reference sequence). Trimming took 6 bases from V and 9 from J, leaving 15 bases between them. The chain's CDR3 is CASRPPYDTSPLHF. CDR3 bases: TGTGCCAGCAGACCACCCTACGACACTTCACCCCTCCACTTT.

The chain joins TRBV6-5 to TRBJ1-6, with D tentatively TRBD1 (5 bases). V gave up 6 bases and J gave up 3 bases, with 6 bases separating them. This CDR3 contains 13 residues. Germline V lookup: CDR1 MNHEY, CDR2 SVGAGI. Written as DNA, the CDR3 is TGTGCCAGCAGCAGGGACTATAATTCACCCCTCCACTTT. This codes for CASSRDYNSPLHF.

V gene TRBV27 combines with J gene TRBJ2-1, with 12 bases that match TRBD2. Losses at the gene ends were 5 bases for V and 10 bases for J; bases not matched to a gene: 9. CDR3 length: 15 amino acids. The germline gives CDR1 MNHEY, CDR2 SMNVEV (reference sequence). CDR3: CASSPGLAGTREQFF. The CDR3 nucleotides read TGTGCCAGCAGTCCCGGACTAGCGGGGACCAGGGAGCAGTTCTTC.

The chain links TRBV5-1 to TRBJ2-3, with TRBD2 identical over 8 bases. The germline V gene encodes CDR1 SGHRS and CDR2 YFSETQ. This CDR3 is 16 amino acids long. The junction had 3 bases not matched to a gene; V was cut back by 0 bases and J by 0 bases. The CDR3 DNA is TGCGCCAGCAGCTTGGTCGCGGGGGGAAGCACAGATACGCAGTATTTT. Residues: CASSLVAGGSTDTQYF.

This chain links TRBV6-5 with TRBJ1-4; D uncertain. Germline V gene lookup returns CDR1 MNHEY and CDR2 SVGAGI. The CDR3 extends over 14 amino acids. V gave up 4 bases and J gave up 2 bases, with 8 bases separating them. CDR3 sequence reads: CASSLTRTNEKLFF. The CDR3 region has the DNA TGTGCCAGCAGTTTGACACGGACTAATGAAAAACTGTTTTTT.

The chain links TRBV27 to TRBJ1-1, with unresolved D. The CDR3 is made up of 17 amino acids. CDR1 MNHEY and CDR2 SMNVEV come from the germline V gene (reference sequence). The V and J ends lost 5 bases and 0 bases respectively, with 19 bases between them. The CDR3 reads CASSTVRGVGMNTEAFF. The CDR3 nucleotides read TGTGCCAGCAGTACGGTTCGGGGAGTGGGCATGAACACTGAAGCTTTCTTT.

CDR3 protein: CAISSTPNTEAFF. CDR3 sequence (DNA): TGTGCCATCAGCTCGACACCCAACACTGAAGCTTTCTTT. The chain uses TRBV10-3 and TRBJ1-1; D is uncertain. Trimming removed 6 bases at V and 2 bases at J, with 10 bases between. The CDR3 is 13 amino acids. CDR1 ENHRY and CDR2 SYGVKD come from the germline V gene.